Listed below are T cell receptor beta chains from one sample, sequenced in a study of PD-L1 blockade in urothelial cancer. TCRdb's table, derived via immunoSEQ multiplex PCR, lists solely in-frame clones and lacks some. The sample has around 93,000 clones, roughly 85% seen once. Here the sequenced sample was PBMCs, taken around atezolizumab (anti-PD-L1) treatment. These TCRs come from a man aged 70-80 years with urothelial cancer. Each CDR3 is given with its conserved first and last residue. Fields, in order: D gene, CDR3 length, J gene, V gene, clone size, CDR3 protein, CDR3 DNA. D genes are given only for firm matches. Where a row states a size, it is once, few, many or the class of an expanded clone; other rows omit it.

D: -
length: 16
J: TRBJ1-5
V: TRBV5-3
size: -
CDR3: CARSLGQQPPEEPQHF
DNA: TGTGCCAGAAGCTTGGGACAGCAACCCCCTGAGGAGCCCCAGCATTTT

D: TRBD1
length: 17
J: TRBJ1-1
V: TRBV29-1
size: -
CDR3: CSVDRSRTGGSDTEAFF
DNA: TGCAGCGTTGATAGGTCCAGGACAGGGGGCTCGGACACTGAAGCTTTCTTT

D: TRBD1
length: 16
J: TRBJ2-6
V: TRBV11-3
size: -
CDR3: CASSSGTGGGANVLTF
DNA: TGTGCCAGCAGCTCGGGGACAGGCGGTGGGGCCAACGTCCTGACTTTC

D: -
length: 15
J: TRBJ2-7
V: TRBV5-4
size: -
CDR3: CASSLPYREGGEQYF
DNA: TGTGCCAGCAGCTTGCCCTATAGGGAAGGGGGCGAGCAGTACTTC

D: -
length: 14
J: TRBJ2-1
V: TRBV27
size: -
CDR3: CASNTQGEVHEQFF
DNA: TGTGCCAGCAATACACAGGGTGAGGTGCATGAGCAGTTCTTC

D: -
length: 15
J: TRBJ1-6
V: TRBV25-1
size: -
CDR3: CASRQSAGADSPLHF
DNA: TGTGCCAGCAGGCAGAGTGCAGGGGCGGATTCACCCCTCCACTTT

D: TRBD2
length: 15
J: TRBJ2-1
V: TRBV4-1
size: -
CDR3: CASSQGPRESPEQFF
DNA: TGCGCCAGCAGCCAAGGGCCGCGGGAGTCTCCTGAGCAGTTCTTC

D: TRBD2
length: 13
J: TRBJ2-7
V: TRBV4-3
size: large
CDR3: CASNLTGRDEQYF
DNA: TGCGCCAGCAACCTTACGGGGAGGGATGAGCAGTACTTC

D: -
length: 14
J: TRBJ1-1
V: TRBV7-9
size: -
CDR3: CASSLDSTSTEAFF
DNA: TGTGCCAGCAGCCTGGACTCAACAAGCACTGAAGCTTTCTTT

D: -
length: 14
J: TRBJ2-6
V: TRBV6-5
size: -
CDR3: CASSRTSGANVLTF
DNA: TGTGCCAGCAGCAGAACCTCTGGGGCCAACGTCCTGACTTTC

D: -
length: 16
J: TRBJ1-2
V: TRBV5-4
size: -
CDR3: CASSLGTGQKNYGYTF
DNA: TGTGCCAGCAGCTTGGGAACCGGACAGAAGAACTATGGCTACACCTTC

D: -
length: 17
J: TRBJ1-2
V: TRBV7-8
size: few
CDR3: CASSSAWEGDPNYGYTF
DNA: TGTGCCAGCAGCTCCGCCTGGGAGGGAGATCCTAACTATGGCTACACCTTC

D: TRBD1
length: 15
J: TRBJ2-7
V: TRBV9
size: once
CDR3: CASSVEGAPGDEQYF
DNA: TGTGCCAGCAGCGTTGAGGGGGCCCCCGGGGACGAGCAGTACTTC

D: -
length: 14
J: TRBJ1-5
V: TRBV27
size: -
CDR3: CASSQGGGHQPQHF
DNA: TGTGCCAGCAGCCAAGGGGGGGGACATCAGCCCCAGCATTTT

D: TRBD2
length: 16
J: TRBJ2-2
V: TRBV7-2
size: few
CDR3: CASSLAGGLRTGELFF
DNA: TGTGCCAGCAGCTTAGCGGGGGGACTACGGACCGGGGAGCTGTTTTTT

D: TRBD1
length: 13
J: TRBJ2-1
V: TRBV5-4
size: -
CDR3: CASSPTGGNEQFF
DNA: TGTGCCAGCAGCCCGACAGGGGGCAATGAGCAGTTCTTC

D: TRBD2
length: 17
J: TRBJ2-3
V: TRBV7-2
size: few
CDR3: CASSLVSSGGGEDTQYF
DNA: TGTGCCAGCAGCTTAGTATCTAGCGGGGGCGGGGAGGATACGCAGTATTTT

D: TRBD1
length: 15
J: TRBJ2-1
V: TRBV2
size: -
CDR3: CASSPRQGVRDEQFF
DNA: TGTGCCAGCAGTCCTAGACAGGGGGTTAGGGATGAGCAGTTCTTC

D: -
length: 15
J: TRBJ1-3
V: TRBV29-1
size: -
CDR3: CSVWRRTVSGNTIYF
DNA: TGCAGCGTTTGGAGGAGGACAGTCTCTGGAAACACCATATATTTT

D: -
length: 15
J: TRBJ2-7
V: TRBV9
size: -
CDR3: CASSPQERATYEQYF
DNA: TGTGCCAGCAGCCCCCAGGAGCGGGCTACCTACGAGCAGTACTTC

D: -
length: 13
J: TRBJ1-1
V: TRBV27
size: -
CDR3: CASSPHLNTEAFF
DNA: TGTGCCAGCAGTCCACATTTGAACACTGAAGCTTTCTTT

D: -
length: 12
J: TRBJ1-4
V: TRBV7-8
size: -
CDR3: CASSPGVEKLFF
DNA: TGTGCCAGCAGCCCCGGGGTGGAAAAACTGTTTTTT

D: TRBD2
length: 13
J: TRBJ2-1
V: TRBV29-1
size: -
CDR3: CSAGLAGINEQFF
DNA: TGCAGCGCAGGACTAGCGGGAATAAATGAGCAGTTCTTC

D: TRBD1
length: 14
J: TRBJ2-5
V: TRBV4-1
size: -
CDR3: CASSQQGAGETQYF
DNA: TGCGCCAGCAGCCAACAGGGGGCAGGAGAGACCCAGTACTTC

D: -
length: 15
J: TRBJ1-2
V: TRBV2
size: -
CDR3: CASRRDWAAEGGYTF
DNA: TGTGCCAGCAGGAGGGATTGGGCCGCTGAAGGTGGCTACACCTTC

D: TRBD1
length: 15
J: TRBJ1-2
V: TRBV5-5
size: -
CDR3: CASSSEDRVTYGYTF
DNA: TGTGCCAGCAGCTCCGAAGACAGGGTTACCTATGGCTACACCTTC

D: -
length: 15
J: TRBJ2-5
V: TRBV7-3
size: -
CDR3: CASSFTGSRQETQYF
DNA: TGTGCCAGCAGCTTTACAGGGAGTCGTCAAGAGACCCAGTACTTC

D: -
length: 16
J: TRBJ2-3
V: TRBV6-1
size: -
CDR3: CASSGGGQASTDTQYF
DNA: TGTGCCAGCAGTGGGGGGGGGCAGGCAAGCACAGATACGCAGTATTTT

D: -
length: 12
J: TRBJ1-2
V: TRBV2
size: -
CDR3: CASGQGRGGYTF
DNA: TGTGCCAGCGGTCAGGGAAGGGGTGGCTACACCTTC

D: -
length: 13
J: TRBJ2-3
V: TRBV7-7
size: -
CDR3: CASSLSYTDTQYF
DNA: TGTGCTAGCAGCTTATCCTACACAGATACGCAGTATTTT

D: TRBD1
length: 15
J: TRBJ2-3
V: TRBV11-3
size: -
CDR3: CASSFYRGSTDTQYF
DNA: TGTGCCAGCAGCTTCTACAGGGGTAGCACAGATACGCAGTATTTT

D: TRBD1
length: 15
J: TRBJ2-7
V: TRBV7-9
size: -
CDR3: CASSVVGTGGYEQYF
DNA: TGTGCCAGCAGCGTAGTAGGGACAGGGGGCTACGAGCAGTACTTC

D: -
length: 13
J: TRBJ2-3
V: TRBV18
size: -
CDR3: CASSPLEGDTQYF
DNA: TGTGCCAGCTCACCGCTAGAAGGAGATACGCAGTATTTT

D: TRBD2
length: 17
J: TRBJ2-7
V: TRBV5-1
size: -
CDR3: CASSLDPLAGGFPEQYF
DNA: TGCGCCAGCAGCTTGGACCCCCTAGCGGGAGGGTTCCCGGAGCAGTACTTC

D: -
length: 15
J: TRBJ1-4
V: TRBV10-3
size: -
CDR3: CAISEEGGTNEKLFF
DNA: TGTGCCATCAGTGAAGAAGGGGGAACTAATGAAAAACTGTTTTTT

D: -
length: 14
J: TRBJ1-2
V: TRBV5-1
size: -
CDR3: CASRATGWGDGYTF
DNA: TGCGCCAGCAGGGCGACAGGTTGGGGTGATGGCTACACCTTC

D: -
length: 17
J: TRBJ1-1
V: TRBV1
size: -
CDR3: CTSSQDRTNTSDTEAFF
DNA: TGCACCAGCAGCCAAGATCGAACTAATACTAGTGATACTGAAGCTTTCTTT

D: -
length: 13
J: TRBJ1-2
V: TRBV19
size: few
CDR3: CASTDWGYGGYTF
DNA: TGTGCCAGTACTGACTGGGGCTACGGTGGCTACACCTTC

D: -
length: 14
J: TRBJ1-2
V: TRBV6-5
size: -
CDR3: CASRYAGENYGYTF
DNA: TGTGCCAGCAGGTACGCGGGAGAGAACTATGGCTACACCTTC

D: -
length: 17
J: TRBJ2-2
V: TRBV4-3
size: -
CDR3: CASSQEPRGLNTGELFF
DNA: TGCGCCAGCAGCCAAGAACCCCGCGGGTTGAACACCGGGGAGCTGTTTTTT

D: -
length: 15
J: TRBJ2-5
V: TRBV5-1
size: few
CDR3: CASSLDGEGGETQYF
DNA: TGCGCCAGCAGCTTGGACGGGGAAGGAGGGGAGACCCAGTACTTC

D: -
length: 14
J: TRBJ2-2
V: TRBV7-8
size: -
CDR3: CASSWVPREGELFF
DNA: TGTGCCAGCAGCTGGGTCCCGAGGGAGGGGGAGCTGTTTTTT

D: TRBD2
length: 17
J: TRBJ2-3
V: TRBV5-4
size: -
CDR3: CASSPPGLAGALDTQYF
DNA: TGTGCCAGCAGCCCCCCCGGACTAGCGGGGGCTCTAGATACGCAGTATTTT

D: TRBD2
length: 16
J: TRBJ2-3
V: TRBV4-2
size: -
CDR3: CASSLGGGSSTDTQYF
DNA: TGTGCCAGCAGCCTTGGCGGGGGGTCTAGCACAGATACGCAGTATTTT

D: -
length: 16
J: TRBJ2-3
V: TRBV7-3
size: -
CDR3: CASSLRSGGGTDTQYF
DNA: TGTGCCAGCAGCTTAAGGTCCGGGGGAGGCACAGATACGCAGTATTTT

D: -
length: 15
J: TRBJ2-1
V: TRBV2
size: once
CDR3: CASRGLPNNNDEQFF
DNA: TGTGCCAGCAGGGGCCTCCCCAACAACAACGATGAGCAGTTCTTC

D: -
length: 12
J: TRBJ2-7
V: TRBV6-5
size: -
CDR3: CASRNYAHEQYF
DNA: TGTGCCAGCAGAAACTATGCTCACGAGCAGTACTTC

D: TRBD1
length: 14
J: TRBJ2-3
V: TRBV6-6
size: once
CDR3: CASRGTGGTDTQYF
DNA: TGTGCCAGCAGGGGGACAGGGGGGACCGATACGCAGTATTTT

D: -
length: 14
J: TRBJ2-1
V: TRBV27
size: -
CDR3: CASSLSTAGSLQFF
DNA: TGTGCCAGCAGTTTATCGACCGCGGGGAGTCTGCAGTTCTTC

D: -
length: 15
J: TRBJ2-1
V: TRBV9
size: -
CDR3: CASSRDSNSYNEQFF
DNA: TGTGCCAGCAGCCGCGACAGCAACTCCTACAATGAGCAGTTCTTC

D: TRBD1
length: 15
J: TRBJ2-1
V: TRBV7-6
size: once
CDR3: CASSLTTGESGEQFF
DNA: TGTGCCAGCAGCTTGACGACAGGGGAGTCGGGTGAGCAGTTCTTC

D: -
length: 14
J: TRBJ2-3
V: TRBV11-3
size: -
CDR3: CASSPRGSTDTQYF
DNA: TGTGCCAGCAGCCCAAGAGGTAGCACAGATACGCAGTATTTT

D: TRBD2
length: 15
J: TRBJ2-1
V: TRBV15
size: once
CDR3: CATSSIGTRSHEQFF
DNA: TGTGCCACCAGCTCAATCGGGACTAGGTCACATGAGCAGTTCTTC

D: -
length: 15
J: TRBJ1-2
V: TRBV4-1
size: few
CDR3: CASSQDEGVRYGYTF
DNA: TGCGCCAGCAGCCAAGATGAGGGGGTGAGGTATGGCTACACCTTC